Below, 22 T cell receptor beta chains from the same sample are listed, as sequenced in a study of blood T cell repertoires in COVID-19 (dated by TCRdb to about 2020). Library preparation employed the immunoSEQ multiplex PCR assay. TCRdb mirrors the immuneACCESS table, restricted to in-frame sequences. Some clones are absent from its copies; in checked studies, under half trace to an unresolved V gene, and the reason for the others is unknown. Counted in this sample were 150,000 or so clones; over 75% of them appeared once. The ten largest make up about 10% of the sample. The sample was PBMCs or T cells enriched from blood (not recorded which). The receptors were gathered from a man aged 45-65 years who had recovered from COVID-19.

This clone has more than one count but fewer than ten. The chain couples TRBV5-1 to TRBJ2-6; no clear D. The germline CDR1 and CDR2 sequences are SGHRS and YFSETQ. The CDR3 contains 15 residues. With 0 bases removed from V and 3 bases from J, the gap between germline ends came to 7 bases. The DNA for the CDR3 is TGCGCCAGCAGCTTGGGGGCAGGTGGGGCCAACGTCCTGACTTTC. Its protein is CASSLGAGGANVLTF.

This clone was found a few times. The rearrangement uses TRBV24-1 and TRBJ1-3, with D hard to call. Trimming cost V 3 bases and J 5 bases, with 4 bases left between them. The CDR3 has 12 residues. Germline V CDR1 and CDR2: KGHDR, SFDVKD. The CDR3 is CATSDNRNTIYF. Written as DNA, the CDR3 is TGTGCCACCAGTGATAACAGAAACACCATATATTTT.

CDR3 nucleotide sequence: TGCGCCAGCAGCTTGGCGGGACTAGCGGGGGTCAAAGGGCAGTTCTTC. Translating it yields CASSLAGLAGVKGQFF. This chain connects TRBV5-1 to TRBJ2-1, with TRBD2 matching over 14 bases. Germline loops: CDR1 SGHRS, CDR2 YFSETQ. The V segment lost 0 bases and the J segment 12 bases; nucleotides outside the gene matches: 8. This CDR3 has 16 residues.

This clone was detected only a few times. The V and J genes are TRBV28 and TRBJ1-3; D is undetermined. The germline CDR1 and CDR2 sequences are MDHEN and SYDVKM. Between the trimmed V and J ends, which lost 3 bases and 0 bases, there was a span of 3 bases. The CDR3 contains 13 residues. The CDR3 sequence is CASSFYSGNTIYF. CDR3 in DNA: TGTGCCAGCAGTTTCTACTCTGGAAACACCATATATTTT.

The chain joins TRBV2 to TRBJ2-1, with D possibly being TRBD2 (6 bases). The V end was cut by 6 bases, the J end by 10 bases, with 19 bases between. Germline CDR1 is SNHLY and CDR2 is FYNNEI. The CDR3 extends over 14 amino acids. The CDR3 region is CASREGLIGDEQFF. The CDR3, as DNA: TGTGCCAGCAGGGAGGGGTTAATAGGGGACGAGCAGTTCTTC.

This sequence joins TRBV7-8 and TRBJ1-1, with 9 bases that match TRBD1. The germline CDR1 and CDR2 sequences are SGHVS and FQNEAQ. Germline trimming cut 2 bases from V and 5 bases from J; bases unmatched to any gene: 12. The CDR3 extends over 17 amino acids. The CDR3 loop reads CASSLSGTGYGRTEAFF. The CDR3 bases are TGTGCCAGCAGCTTATCCGGGACAGGGTATGGTAGGACTGAAGCTTTCTTT. The full variable domain, its missing parts supplied by reference TRBV7-8 and TRBJ1-1, is GAGVSQSPRYKVAKRGQDVALRCDPISGHVSLFWYQQALGQGPEFLTYFQNEAQLDKSGLPSDRFFAERPEGSVSTLKIQRTQQEDSAVYLCASSLSGTGYGRTEAFFGQGTRLTVV.

Written as DNA, the CDR3 is TGTGCCAGCAGCGCAGGGGCCGCCGGGTCCTACGAGCAGTACTTC. Its translation: CASSAGAAGSYEQYF. V usage is TRBV9 and J usage is TRBJ2-7; D might be TRBD1 (6 bases). This CDR3 has 15 residues. V shed 3 bases and J shed 1 base, with 14 bases lying between them. Germline V gives CDR1 SGDLS, CDR2 YYNGEE.

The chain is built from TRBV27 and TRBJ2-3; 9 positions agree with TRBD2. The CDR3 covers 15 residues. V dropped 2 bases and J dropped 6; count of bases not matched to a gene: 6. Germline V gene sequence: CDR1 MNHEY, CDR2 SMNVEV (reference sequence). As DNA, the CDR3 is TGTGCCAGCAGTTTAGTGCGGGGGGGCGGGGATACGCAGTATTTT. This gives the protein CASSLVRGGGDTQYF.

The rearrangement links TRBV30 to TRBJ2-3; TRBD1 is a possible D gene (6 bases). V lost 4 bases, J lost 2 bases, and 13 bases lay in between. Per germline, CDR1 GTSNPN and CDR2 SVGIG (reference sequence). The CDR3 runs 14 residues. DNA of the CDR3: TGTGCCTGGACCCCAGGGGAGTCCACAGATACGCAGTATTTT. Its translation: CAWTPGESTDTQYF.

The chain uses TRBV4-2 and TRBJ1-6; D is ambiguous. Trimming removed 0 bases at V and 10 bases at J, with 7 bases between. Germline CDR1 and CDR2: LGHNA and YNFKEQ. This CDR3 contains 13 residues. For the CDR3, the DNA is TGTGCCAGCAGCCAAGATAACGGGTCACCCCTCCACTTT. Its protein product is CASSQDNGSPLHF.

The rearrangement joins TRBV19 to TRBJ1-6, with TRBD1 matching over 11 bases. Germline V CDR1 and CDR2: LNHDA, SQIVND (reference sequence). The CDR3 has 18 amino acids. V trimming: 5 bases; J trimming: 0 bases; junction bases outside the gene matches: 6. The CDR3 DNA sequence: TGTGCCAGTAGTCCCCGGACAGGGGGCAGCTCCTATAATTCACCCCTCCACTTT. It specifies CASSPRTGGSSYNSPLHF.

This chain joins TRBV19 and TRBJ2-3; 10 positions agree with TRBD2. The CDR3 is 16 amino acids. The trim removed 5 bases at V and 1 base at J, leaving 6 bases unmatched. Germline CDR1 reads LNHDA; CDR2 reads SQIVND (reference sequence). The CDR3 bases are TGTGCCAGTAGTGTACACGGGACTAGCGGCACAGATACGCAGTATTTT. It yields the protein CASSVHGTSGTDTQYF.

The chain couples TRBV3-1 (or the pseudogene TRBV3-2) to TRBJ2-1, with D perhaps TRBD2 (6 bases). Germline CDR1 reads LGHDT; CDR2 reads YNNKEL (reference sequence). The CDR3 runs 16 residues. Trimming removed 0 bases at V and 4 bases at J, with 13 bases between. The CDR3 spells CASSQDMAGRYNEQFF. CDR3 DNA sequence: TGTGCCAGCAGCCAAGATATGGCGGGAAGGTACAATGAGCAGTTCTTC.

This clone showed up just once. The rearrangement links TRBV7-8 to TRBJ1-5; tentatively, D is TRBD1 (5 bases). Per the germline V gene, CDR1 is SGHVS and CDR2 is FQNEAQ. The CDR3 totals 16 residues. The V and J ends lost 2 bases and 7 bases respectively, with 18 bases between them. CDR3 bases: TGTGCCAGCAGCTTATCCGCGGGGGGACCTGAACAGCCCCAGCATTTT. It translates to CASSLSAGGPEQPQHF.

The gene calls are TRBV7-2 and TRBJ2-7, with 8 bases fitting TRBD1. CDR1 and CDR2 (germline): SGHTA, FQGNSA. The CDR3 contains 15 residues. V trimming: 2 bases; J trimming: 7 bases; junction bases outside the gene matches: 10. DNA of the CDR3: TGTGCCAGCAGCTTAACCGGGACAGGTGGCGGAGAGCAGTACTTC. Amino acids: CASSLTGTGGGEQYF.

The chain recombines TRBV7-3 with TRBJ1-2, with D unclear. Germline assignment: CDR1 SGHTA and CDR2 FQGTGA. This CDR3 has 15 amino acids. V lost 2 bases and J lost 7, with 17 bases in between. In nucleotides, the CDR3 is TGTGCCAGCAGCTTAGGTCCGGAGCCGGTGAGTGGCTACACCTTC. Its translation: CASSLGPEPVSGYTF.

The chain links TRBV10-3 to TRBJ2-5; D gene ambiguous. The germline CDR1 and CDR2 sequences are ENHRY and SYGVKD. V lost 2 bases to trimming and J lost 3 bases, with 4 bases between them. The CDR3 length is 12 residues. The CDR3 DNA reads as TGTGCCATCAGTGAGACAAAAGAGACCCAGTACTTC. The encoded protein is CAISETKETQYF.

The chain has TRBV14 and TRBJ1-2, with 7 bases fitting TRBD1. Germline lookup yields CDR1 SGHDN and CDR2 FVKESK. Trimming at V came to 3 bases and at J to 4 bases, leaving 5 bases not matched to a gene. The CDR3 sequence is 14 residues long. DNA of the CDR3: TGTGCCAGCAGCCATAGGGGACAGATCTATGGCTACACCTTC. Translation: CASSHRGQIYGYTF.

The J gene is TRBJ2-2, the V gene TRBV28; D gene uncertain. Germline-derived CDR1 and CDR2 are MDHEN and SYDVKM. The CDR3 extends over 12 amino acids. The V end lost 11 bases, the J end lost 1 base, and 8 bases lay between the germline ends. DNA of the CDR3: TGTGCCCTGGGCGTGAACACCGGGGAGCTGTTTTTT. Translation gives CALGVNTGELFF.

The J gene is TRBJ2-1, the V gene TRBV19; D may be TRBD2 (7 bases). Trimming removed 7 bases at V and 3 bases at J, with 16 bases between. The CDR3 extends over 15 amino acids. Germline V gene sequence: CDR1 LNHDA, CDR2 SQIVND (reference sequence). CDR3 protein: CASTPRGEGYNEQFF. The CDR3 region has the DNA TGTGCCAGTACCCCAAGGGGGGAGGGCTACAATGAGCAGTTCTTC.

The V call is TRBV7-2, the J call TRBJ1-5, with 8 bases that match TRBD1. There are 15 residues in the CDR3. Germline CDR1 is SGHTA and CDR2 is FQGNSA. V shed 5 bases and J 3 bases; nucleotides not matched to a gene: 6. The CDR3 nucleotides read TGTGCCAGCAGCCCGACAGGGGTGACCAATCAGCCCCAGCATTTT. As protein: CASSPTGVTNQPQHF.

The chain links TRBV15 to TRBJ1-4; D may be TRBD1 (6 bases). The CDR3 spans 17 residues. In germline, CDR1 is LNHNV, CDR2 YYDKDF (reference sequence). V lost 4 bases to trimming and J lost 8 bases, with 23 bases between them. The CDR3 nucleotides are TGTGCCACCAGCATGCTTAGACATGAGGGGGTGAGAGAAAAACTGTTTTTT. It translates to CATSMLRHEGVREKLFF.